Listed here are 18 T cell receptor beta chains from one sample, sequenced in a study of radiotherapy plus CTLA-4 blockade in lung cancer. Only in-frame clones appear in the TCRdb table, and some are missing; sequencing was by immunoSEQ multiplex PCR. The repertoire holds over 85,000 clones, with almost 90% as singletons. The material sequenced was peripheral blood, taken from a patient treated with radiotherapy plus ipilimumab. These receptors were obtained from a human donor with non-small cell lung cancer that progressed on radiotherapy plus ipilimumab.

The chain carries TRBV6-6 and TRBJ2-7; 8 nucleotides match TRBD1. The CDR3 contains 16 residues. The germline CDR1 and CDR2 sequences are MNHNY and SVGAGI (reference sequence). The ends lost 4 bases at V and 0 bases at J; junction bases unmatched: 8. The CDR3 region is CASSSLGQGRSYEQYF. In DNA form, the CDR3 reads TGTGCCAGCAGTTCTCTCGGACAGGGACGCTCCTACGAGCAGTACTTC.

V is TRBV5-1 and J is TRBJ1-2; maybe TRBD1 (5 bases). CDR1 SGHRS and CDR2 YFSETQ come from the germline V gene. The V and J ends lost 4 bases and 4 bases respectively, with 14 bases between them. The CDR3 extends over 14 amino acids. The CDR3 DNA reads as TGCGCCAGCAGCGCCCTGGCCGGGACCTATGGCTACACCTTC. Its translation: CASSALAGTYGYTF. Looking up the rest from reference TRBV5-1 and TRBJ1-2 gives the full variable domain: KAGVTQTPRYLIKTRGQQVTLSCSPISGHRSVSWYQQTPGQGLQFLFEYFSETQRNKGNFPGRFSGRQFSNSRSEMNVSTLELGDSALYLCASSALAGTYGYTFGSGTRLTVV.

The chain recombines TRBV25-1 with TRBJ2-3; TRBD2 agrees at 9 bases. After removal of 5 bases from V and 6 bases from J, the junction contained 9 bases not matched to a gene. The germline CDR1 and CDR2 sequences are MGHDK and SYGVNS. The CDR3 loop spans 15 amino acids. The CDR3 region is CASSRAGGSLDTQYF. CDR3 coding DNA: TGTGCCAGCAGTCGGGCGGGGGGGTCCCTGGATACGCAGTATTTT. Complete variable domain (other parts from reference TRBV25-1 and TRBJ2-3): EADIYQTPRYLVIGTGKKITLECSQTMGHDKMYWYQQDPGMELHLIHYSYGVNSTEKGDLSSESTVSRIRTEHFPLTLESARPSHTSQYLCASSRAGGSLDTQYFGPGTRLTVL.

CDR3: CAWGDRRGEKLFF. The CDR3, as DNA: TGTGCCTGGGGGGACAGGCGGGGTGAAAAACTGTTTTTT. The chain carries TRBV30 and TRBJ1-4, with 8 bases matching TRBD1. Trimming cost V 5 bases and J 7 bases; bases outside gene matches: 6. This CDR3 is built from 13 residues. The germline V gene encodes CDR1 GTSNPN and CDR2 SVGIG (reference sequence).

V is TRBV27 and J is TRBJ2-7; 11 nucleotides match TRBD2. With 8 bases clipped from V and 6 bases from J, the junction kept 9 bases outside the gene matches. Germline V gene lookup returns CDR1 MNHEY and CDR2 SMNVEV (reference sequence). The CDR3 length is 14 residues. The CDR3 sequence: CASRIAGGPGEQYF. The CDR3 bases are TGTGCCAGCCGTATAGCGGGAGGGCCCGGCGAGCAGTACTTC.

The rearrangement joins TRBV29-1 to TRBJ1-2; possible D gene TRBD1, 6 bases. CDR3 size: 14 residues. Trimming left V 5 bases short and J 6 bases short, with 19 bases between. Germline lookup yields CDR1 SQVTM and CDR2 ANQGSEA. The CDR3 DNA follows: TGCAGCGTTTCCGGGAGGGGGTCTTCGGATGGCTACACCTTC. It specifies CSVSGRGSSDGYTF.

Only one count was recorded for this clone. The chain carries TRBV6-5 and TRBJ2-5, with 9 nucleotides matching TRBD2. J was trimmed by 4 bases and V by 0 bases; bases with no gene match: 6. Germline loops: CDR1 MNHEY, CDR2 SVGAGI. The CDR3 is 16 amino acids. The CDR3 nucleotides read TGTGCCAGCAGTTACTCCGGCGGGAGGGCCCGAGAGACCCAGTACTTC. Its translation is CASSYSGGRARETQYF.

This chain links TRBV13 with TRBJ2-2; 8 nucleotides match TRBD1. Trimming removed 5 bases from V and 5 bases from J; junction bases left unmatched: 13. This CDR3 is built from 17 residues. Looked up from germline, CDR1 is PRHDT and CDR2 is FYEKMQ (reference sequence). The CDR3 loop reads CASSRRQGQVYTGELFF. The DNA of the CDR3 is TGTGCCAGCAGCCGTAGACAGGGGCAAGTTTATACCGGGGAGCTGTTTTTT.

The V call is TRBV6-1, the J call TRBJ2-2; D ambiguous. The CDR3 runs 13 residues. The ends were cut back, 2 bases at V and 6 bases at J, with 7 bases in the middle. Germline V lookup: CDR1 MNHNS, CDR2 SASEGT. The CDR3 DNA is TGTGCCAGCAGTGAACGCGTCGCCGGGGAGCTGTTTTTT. Translation gives CASSERVAGELFF.

The DNA for the CDR3 is TGTGCCAGCAGAACCAGCTCTGGAAACACCATATATTTT. It codes for CASRTSSGNTIYF. The chain has TRBV6-1 and TRBJ1-3, with D unclear. The CDR3 is 13 residues long. Germline V gene sequence: CDR1 MNHNS, CDR2 SASEGT. Trimming left V 6 bases short and J 0 bases short, with 6 bases between.

The chain combines TRBV27 with TRBJ2-5, with D maybe TRBD1 (6 bases). The CDR3 contains 14 residues. Trimming shortened V by 5 bases and J by 1 base, and 11 bases separated the two germline ends. CDR1 and CDR2 (germline): MNHEY, SMNVEV (reference sequence). In nucleotides, the CDR3 is TGTGCCAGCAGTCTCGGGACACCCCAAGAGACCCAGTACTTC. Its protein is CASSLGTPQETQYF.

This clone occurred once. The gene calls are TRBV19 and TRBJ2-7; either TRBD1 or TRBD2 may supply D (5 bases each). Looked up from germline, CDR1 is LNHDA and CDR2 is SQIVND (reference sequence). V was pared by 3 bases and J by 6 bases, with 15 bases between. The CDR3 sequence is 14 residues long. The CDR3 region has the DNA TGTGCCAGTAGTATCAAGAGAGGGGCCGCCGAGCAGTACTTC. It specifies CASSIKRGAAEQYF.

This chain uses TRBV5-1 with TRBJ2-2, with TRBD2 matching 9 bases. Unmatched junction bases numbered 8, after V lost 1 base and J lost 7 bases. The CDR3 is made up of 16 amino acids. Per the germline V gene, CDR1 is SGHRS and CDR2 is YFSETQ. CDR3 nucleotide sequence: TGCGCCAGCAGCTTGAGGGCGGGAGGGCCTGGCGGGGAGCTGTTTTTT. Translating gives CASSLRAGGPGGELFF. The full variable domain, in which reference TRBV5-1 and TRBJ2-2 provide the parts outside the CDR3, is KAGVTQTPRYLIKTRGQQVTLSCSPISGHRSVSWYQQTPGQGLQFLFEYFSETQRNKGNFPGRFSGRQFSNSRSEMNVSTLELGDSALYLCASSLRAGGPGGELFFGEGSRLTVL.

The chain links TRBV5-1 to TRBJ2-5, with TRBD1 matching 7 bases. The tail of the sequence fits TRBJ2-7 better, so the J call may be wrong. This CDR3 is built from 12 residues. Germline CDR1 is SGHRS and CDR2 is YFSETQ. Here the CDR3 DNA reads TGCGCCAGCCGGGACAGATCCTACGAGCAGTACTTC. Its translation is CASRDRSYEQYF.

V and J are TRBV6-1 and TRBJ1-1; no clear D gene. Per germline, CDR1 MNHNS and CDR2 SASEGT. The V end was cut by 1 base, the J end by 4 bases, with 10 bases between. The length of the CDR3 is 14 residues. CDR3 sequence: CASSEGERGTEAFF. The CDR3 DNA is TGTGCCAGCAGTGAAGGAGAGCGGGGCACTGAAGCTTTCTTT.

V is TRBV2 and J is TRBJ2-7, with a possible D match to TRBD2 (5 bases). The CDR3 totals 14 residues. V was pared by 2 bases and J by 0 bases, with 8 bases between. Germline CDR1 and CDR2: SNHLY and FYNNEI. CDR3 in amino acids: CASSEQRSSYEQYF. The CDR3, as DNA: TGTGCCAGCAGTGAACAGCGGAGCTCCTACGAGCAGTACTTC.

The chain links TRBV19 to TRBJ2-2; TRBD2 matches 11 bases. The CDR3 has 15 residues. Trimming at V came to 3 bases and at J to 6 bases, leaving 3 bases not matched to a gene. Per germline, CDR1 LNHDA and CDR2 SQIVND (reference sequence). CDR3 sequence (DNA): TGTGCCAGTAGTATTGTTAGCGGGAGGGCCGGGGAGCTGTTTTTT. Amino acids: CASSIVSGRAGELFF.

J is TRBJ2-3 and V is TRBV11-3; 11 bases agree with TRBD2. V lost 1 base, J lost 6 bases, and 3 bases stayed unmatched. Germline loops: CDR1 SGHNT, CDR2 YENEEA. The CDR3 spans 15 residues. The CDR3 region is CASSLGLAGRDTQYF. CDR3 nucleotides: TGTGCCAGCAGCTTAGGACTAGCGGGGAGGGATACGCAGTATTTT.